These 20 T cell receptor beta chains came from one sample sequenced in a study of PD-1 blockade in classical Hodgkin lymphoma. All patients experienced relapse after autologous stem cell transplantation, and brentuximab vedotin exposure was variable. Using immunoSEQ multiplex PCR, the repertoire was profiled, and TCRdb retains in-frame clones only, with some absent. The sample has approximately 58,000 clones, 80% to 95% seen once. Sequencing was performed on peripheral blood mononuclear cells (PBMCs), taken before the second cycle of nivolumab. Receptors originate from a human donor with classical Hodgkin lymphoma.

This chain uses TRBV4-1 with TRBJ1-1; TRBD1 matches 10 bases. V trimming: 1 base; J trimming: 4 bases; junction bases outside the gene matches: 12. There are 18 residues in the CDR3. Germline-derived CDR1 and CDR2 are MGHRA and YSYEKL. CDR3 sequence (DNA): TGCGCCAGCAGCCAAGTGTTGGTGACAGGGGGCCGGGGCACTGAAGCTTTCTTT. It codes for CASSQVLVTGGRGTEAFF.

The chain is built from TRBV18 and TRBJ2-2; TRBD2 agrees at 7 bases. The length of the CDR3 is 14 residues. V lost 2 bases, J lost 7 bases, and 4 bases stayed unmatched. The germline V gene has CDR1 KGHSH and CDR2 LQKENI. Written as DNA, the CDR3 is TGTGCCAGCTCACCAGGGAGGGCAAACGGGGAGCTGTTTTTT. Amino acids: CASSPGRANGELFF.

This clone was seen a handful of times. J is TRBJ2-1 and V is TRBV4-2, with TRBD2 as a possible D gene (5 bases). CDR3 size: 15 residues. The germline gives CDR1 LGHNA, CDR2 YNFKEQ. Trimming left V 0 bases short and J 10 bases short, with 16 bases between. The CDR3 nucleotides are TGTGCCAGCAGCCAAGATGAGGGCAGTGCAGACGAGCAGTTCTTC. Its translation: CASSQDEGSADEQFF.

The chain links TRBV7-3 to TRBJ2-2, with 7 bases matching TRBD1. Unmatched junction bases numbered 13, after V lost 1 base and J lost 8 bases. This CDR3 has 17 amino acids. CDR1 is SGHTA and CDR2 is FQGTGA in the germline V gene. For the CDR3, the DNA is TGTGCCAGCAGCTTAAATTGGGGGACAGCAATGGGAGGGGAGCTGTTTTTT. It translates to CASSLNWGTAMGGELFF.

The chain joins TRBV21-1 to TRBJ2-7; TRBD2, the table's D call, lacks a check against the DNA. TRBV21-1 is classified as a pseudogene. The CDR3 contains 19 residues. CDR3 coding DNA: TGTGCCAGCAGGGGAAAGGGGACTAGCGGGCCCCGTATGTGCTACGAGCAGTACTTC. The encoded protein is CASRGKGTSGPRMCYEQYF.

The chain has TRBV7-6 and TRBJ1-1; D gene ambiguous. This CDR3 region has 14 residues. From germline, CDR1 is SGHVS and CDR2 FNYEAQ. The V gene lost 1 base and the J gene lost 8 bases, with 14 bases spanning the gap. The CDR3 sequence: CASSLGNLGKEAFF. Written as DNA, the CDR3 is TGTGCCAGCAGCTTAGGAAATCTTGGGAAGGAAGCTTTCTTT.

CDR3 nucleotides: TGTGCCAGCAGTTACGGACTAGCGGGATTCACAGATACGCAGTATTTT. It is translated as CASSYGLAGFTDTQYF. J is TRBJ2-3 and V is TRBV27; TRBD2 aligns across 12 bases. The germline V gene encodes CDR1 MNHEY and CDR2 SMNVEV (reference sequence). CDR3 size: 16 residues. The trim removed 4 bases at V and 2 bases at J, leaving 4 bases unmatched.

V is TRBV5-1 and J is TRBJ2-7; D is unresolved. Trimming left V 1 base short and J 2 bases short, with 10 bases between. The CDR3 is made up of 14 amino acids. In germline, CDR1 is SGHRS, CDR2 YFSETQ. CDR3 DNA: TGCGCCAGCAGCTTGTCGCCTTCAGCCTACGAGCAGTACTTC. This encodes CASSLSPSAYEQYF.

The chain joins TRBV27 to TRBJ1-2; D is possibly TRBD1 (5 bases). V lost 5 bases and J 1 base, leaving 17 bases between the germline ends. Germline loops: CDR1 MNHEY, CDR2 SMNVEV (reference sequence). CDR3 length: 16 residues. Written as DNA, the CDR3 is TGTGCCAGCAGTGCATACACAGGACTATATAACTATGGCTACACCTTC. It codes for CASSAYTGLYNYGYTF.

The gene calls are TRBV12-5 and TRBJ2-5; 14 bases agree with TRBD2. Germline-derived CDR1 and CDR2 are LGHNT and FRNRAP. CDR3 length equals 21 residues. Trimming at V came to 2 bases and at J to 5 bases, leaving 19 bases not matched to a gene. CDR3 sequence: CASGLLRGQKGTSGRGETQYF. The CDR3 coding sequence is TGTGCTAGTGGTTTGCTTCGGGGACAGAAGGGGACTAGCGGGAGAGGTGAGACCCAGTACTTC.

The chain carries TRBV27 and TRBJ2-2; D might be TRBD2 (5 bases). The CDR3 loop spans 14 amino acids. Germline CDR1 is MNHEY and CDR2 is SMNVEV (reference sequence). The V and J ends lost 6 bases and 2 bases respectively, with 10 bases between them. Here the CDR3 reads CASSPSGNTGELFF. The CDR3 DNA is TGTGCCAGCAGCCCAAGCGGTAACACCGGGGAGCTGTTTTTT.

V is TRBV11-3 and J is TRBJ2-7; 10 positions match TRBD1. Trimming cost V 2 bases and J 7 bases; bases outside gene matches: 11. The CDR3 is 16 amino acids. Germline CDR1 is SGHNT and CDR2 is YENEEA. The CDR3 here is CASSLSPGTGASEQYF. CDR3 DNA: TGTGCCAGCAGCTTATCCCCCGGGACAGGGGCGAGTGAGCAGTACTTC.

The V gene is TRBV9, the J gene TRBJ1-2; D gene ambiguous. The germline V gene has CDR1 SGDLS and CDR2 YYNGEE. The CDR3 contains 13 residues. Trimming shortened V by 2 bases and J by 7 bases, and 12 bases separated the two germline ends. For the CDR3, the DNA is TGTGCCAGCAGCGTTTGGGAGGTTGGTGGCTACACCTTC. It codes for CASSVWEVGGYTF.

The chain has TRBV19 and TRBJ2-5; D gene uncertain. The CDR3 extends over 13 amino acids. Germline values: CDR1 LNHDA, CDR2 SQIVND (reference sequence). Trimming removed 3 bases at V and 5 bases at J, with 10 bases between. CDR3 sequence: CASSIANWETQYF. CDR3 coding DNA: TGTGCCAGTAGTATCGCTAACTGGGAGACCCAGTACTTC.

The rearrangement links TRBV28 to TRBJ2-5; 10 bases fit TRBD1. Germline V gives CDR1 MDHEN, CDR2 SYDVKM. Germline trimming cut 4 bases from V and 7 bases from J; bases unmatched to any gene: 6. The CDR3 sequence is 14 residues long. The CDR3 is CASSSTGGGGTQYF. CDR3 DNA sequence: TGTGCCAGCAGTTCGACAGGGGGCGGCGGGACCCAGTACTTC. The full variable domain, rest sourced from reference TRBV28 and TRBJ2-5, is DVKVTQSSRYLVKRTGEKVFLECVQDMDHENMFWYRQDPGLGLRLIYFSYDVKMKEKGDIPEGYSVSREKKERFSLILESASTNQTSMYLCASSSTGGGGTQYFGPGTRLLVL.

J is TRBJ2-5 and V is TRBV4-2, with TRBD2 matching over 7 bases. The trim removed 4 bases at V and 4 bases at J, leaving 6 bases unmatched. The CDR3 is 14 amino acids. Looked up from germline, CDR1 is LGHNA and CDR2 is YNFKEQ. The CDR3 spells CASSRTSSGETQYF. The CDR3 bases are TGTGCCAGCAGCCGGACTAGTAGCGGAGAGACCCAGTACTTC.

The V call is TRBV4-1, the J call TRBJ1-1; D unclear. The ends were cut back, 1 base at V and 10 bases at J, with 7 bases in the middle. There are 11 residues in the CDR3. Germline V gives CDR1 MGHRA, CDR2 YSYEKL. CDR3 DNA sequence: TGCGCCAGCAGCCAAGCAGAGGTAGCTTTCTTT. This encodes CASSQAEVAFF.

As to this clone: This same CDR3 is encoded by further DNA sequences in the sample. The chain links TRBV19 to TRBJ1-1, with 7 bases that match TRBD1. V dropped 5 bases and J dropped 0; count of bases not matched to a gene: 3. The CDR3 is 14 residues long. Germline V gene lookup returns CDR1 LNHDA and CDR2 SQIVND (reference sequence). Here the CDR3 reads CASSPGTVNTEAFF. In DNA form, the CDR3 reads TGTGCCAGTAGTCCAGGGACAGTGAACACTGAAGCTTTCTTT.

V is TRBV7-9 and J is TRBJ1-2; TRBD1 is a possible D gene (5 bases). Trimming pared 0 bases from V and 12 bases from J, leaving 11 bases between. Germline V gene lookup returns CDR1 SEHNR and CDR2 FQNEAQ (reference sequence). CDR3 length: 12 amino acids. Here the CDR3 DNA reads TGTGCCAGCAGCTTAGCGCCAGGGATCAACACCTTC. Its protein product is CASSLAPGINTF. The full variable domain, rest sourced from reference TRBV7-9 and TRBJ1-2, is DTGVSQNPRHKITKRGQNVTFRCDPISEHNRLYWYRQTLGQGPEFLTYFQNEAQLEKSRLLSDRFSAERPKGSFSTLEIQRTEQGDSAMYLCASSLAPGINTFGSGTRLTVV.

This chain connects TRBV19 to TRBJ2-7, with 7 bases identical to TRBD1. The CDR3 covers 12 residues. CDR1 and CDR2 from the germline V gene are LNHDA and SQIVND (reference sequence). Trimming took 4 bases from V and 3 from J; bases not matched to a gene: 0. The CDR3 region has the DNA TGTGCCAGTAGTACAGGGGGCTACGAGCAGTACTTC. Its translation is CASSTGGYEQYF.